This TCR beta chain came from a study of siplizumab effects on memory and regulatory T cells. General observations from the study: Siplizumab conditions gave an average of approximately 70% Treg-derived mappable alloreactive CD4+ clones, versus 26.9% for controls. The suppressive capacity of proliferating Tregs from siplizumab cultures remained unconfirmed. Alloreactive sequences traceable to unstimulated CD4+ memory cells were significantly reduced by siplizumab. Naive T cell populations appeared to exhibit greater diversity than memory cells and appeared to be major alloresponse contributors.

The repertoire was sequenced with immunoSEQ multiplex PCR; TCRdb's copy has only in-frame clones and lacks some. The data show approximately 120,000 clones, just over 90% seen once. In the case of this clone: The antigen is unknown.

CDR1 and CDR2 from the germline V gene are MGHRA and YSYEKL. CDR3 length equals 14 residues. Trimming pared 4 bases from V and 0 bases from J, leaving 9 bases between. The chain carries TRBV4-1 and TRBJ1-1; no clear D gene. The source is a human donor in good health. Sequencing was carried out using non-Treg CD4+ T cells sorted from blood. The CDR3 is CASSPGQLNTEAFF. DNA of the CDR3: TGCGCCAGCAGCCCGGGCCAGTTGAACACTGAAGCTTTCTTT.